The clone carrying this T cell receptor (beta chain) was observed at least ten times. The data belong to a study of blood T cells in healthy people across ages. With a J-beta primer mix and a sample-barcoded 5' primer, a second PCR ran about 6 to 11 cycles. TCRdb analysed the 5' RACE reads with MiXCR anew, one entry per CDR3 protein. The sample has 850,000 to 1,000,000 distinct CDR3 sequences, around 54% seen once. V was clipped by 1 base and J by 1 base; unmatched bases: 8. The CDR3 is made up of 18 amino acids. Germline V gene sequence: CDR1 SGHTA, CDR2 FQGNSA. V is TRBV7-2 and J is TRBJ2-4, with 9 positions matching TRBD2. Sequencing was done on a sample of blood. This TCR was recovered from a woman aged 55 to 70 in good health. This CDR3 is CASSLGLAALRAKNIQYF. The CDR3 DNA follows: TGTGCCAGCAGCTTAGGACTAGCGGCTTTGCGGGCCAAAAACATTCAGTACTTC.